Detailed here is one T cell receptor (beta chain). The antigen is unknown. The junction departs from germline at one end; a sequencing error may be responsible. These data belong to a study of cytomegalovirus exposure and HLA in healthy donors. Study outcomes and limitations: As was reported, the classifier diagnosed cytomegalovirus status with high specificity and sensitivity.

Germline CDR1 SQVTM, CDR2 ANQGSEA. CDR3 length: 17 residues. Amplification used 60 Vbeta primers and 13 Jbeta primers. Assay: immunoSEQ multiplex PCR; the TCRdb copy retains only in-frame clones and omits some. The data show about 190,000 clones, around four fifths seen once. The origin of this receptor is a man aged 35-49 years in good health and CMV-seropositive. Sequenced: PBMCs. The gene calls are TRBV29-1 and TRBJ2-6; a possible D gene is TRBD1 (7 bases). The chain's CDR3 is CSVEDRDSASGANGLTF. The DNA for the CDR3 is TGCAGCGTTGAAGACCGGGACAGCGCCTCGGGGGCCAACGGCCTGACTTTC.